A single sample is the source of the 10 T cell receptor beta chains below, sequenced in a study of T-cell reconstitution after alpha-beta-depleted transplantation in children. Molecular barcoding with unique molecular identifiers was used for the TCRbeta library. TCRdb reanalysed the PCR reads using MiXCR and keeps one entry per CDR3 protein. This table has about 200,000 distinct CDR3 sequences, approximately 15% appearing once. The sequences come from PBMCs from the stem cell graft donor, collected from the stem cell graft. Receptors were obtained from a human donor who donated a stem cell graft to a child with acute lymphoblastic leukemia.

At least ten counts were recorded for this clonotype. The rearrangement links TRBV11-2 to TRBJ2-1; D gene unclear. The CDR3 covers 13 residues. From germline, CDR1 is SGHAT and CDR2 FQNNGV. V was clipped by 4 bases and J by 6 bases, with 10 bases between them. In nucleotides, the CDR3 is TGTGCCAGCAGCTCCGCGGAAGGCAATGAGCAGTTCTTC. Translated: CASSSAEGNEQFF.

In this sample, this clonotype turned up many times. The V gene is TRBV4-1, the J gene TRBJ1-1, with 7 bases lining up with TRBD1. The CDR3 totals 12 residues. The germline V gene encodes CDR1 MGHRA and CDR2 YSYEKL. J gave up 5 bases and V 3 bases, and 0 bases lay outside the gene matches. As DNA, the CDR3 is TGCGCCAGCAGCCAGGGACAGACTGAAGCTTTCTTT. Protein product: CASSQGQTEAFF.

This clonotype was seen at least ten times. The V call is TRBV15, the J call TRBJ2-3, with D perhaps matching TRBD2 (5 bases). This CDR3 has 21 residues. The germline CDR1 and CDR2 sequences are LNHNV and YYDKDF (reference sequence). V was shortened by 0 bases and J by 0 bases, with 25 bases between the two germline ends. CDR3 loop: CATSRDILGSGTVPSTDTQYF. For the CDR3, the DNA is TGTGCCACCAGCAGAGATATCTTAGGGTCGGGAACGGTACCTAGCACAGATACGCAGTATTTT.

This clonotype was recorded many times. The chain carries TRBV21-1 and TRBJ1-2. TRBV21-1 is annotated as a pseudogene. CDR3 length equals 13 residues. CDR3 coding DNA: TGTGCCAGCAGCAAACAGTTCCCCTATGGCTACACCTTC. Encoded protein: CASSKQFPYGYTF.

This clonotype has a handful of counts. The chain couples TRBV10-3 to TRBJ1-1; D is possibly TRBD1 (5 bases). Germline V gives CDR1 ENHRY, CDR2 SYGVKD. Between the trimmed V and J ends, which lost 8 bases and 8 bases, there was a span of 24 bases. This CDR3 spans 15 amino acids. CDR3 DNA sequence: TGTGCCATCTCGGCGGCAGGGAGGAAAGTGGGAGAAGCTTTCTTT. Encoded protein: CAISAAGRKVGEAFF.

At least ten counts were recorded for this clonotype. This sequence joins TRBV29-1 and TRBJ2-3, with a weak D call TRBD1 (5 bases). Per germline, CDR1 SQVTM and CDR2 ANQGSEA. This CDR3 contains 14 residues. V lost 5 bases and J 8 bases, leaving 20 bases between the germline ends. CDR3 residues: CSVLGERVRGTQYF. The CDR3 nucleotides read TGCAGCGTTTTAGGGGAAAGGGTTCGAGGTACGCAGTATTTT.

There are many counts of this clonotype. At one end the junction does not follow the germline gene, possibly because of a read error. The chain couples TRBV12-3 or TRBV12-4 to TRBJ1-1; the D is unclear. The CDR3 is 14 amino acids. The CDR3 is CASSLGLGGTEAFF. CDR3 sequence (DNA): TGTGCCAGCAGCTTAGGTCTGGGTGGTACTGAAGCTTTCTTT.

This clonotype was observed many times. The chain joins TRBV6-1 to TRBJ2-1; possibly TRBD2 for D (6 bases). This CDR3 is built from 14 residues. The V and J ends lost 7 bases and 5 bases respectively, with 15 bases between them. Per germline, CDR1 MNHNS and CDR2 SASEGT. CDR3 region: CASTTRAGHNEQFF. The CDR3 nucleotides read TGTGCCAGCACCACGCGAGCGGGCCACAATGAGCAGTTCTTC.

This clonotype showed up many times. V is TRBV6-5 and J is TRBJ2-1; 8 bases align to TRBD2. Germline V gives CDR1 MNHEY, CDR2 SVGAGI. The CDR3 spans 15 residues. Unmatched junction bases numbered 2, after V lost 0 bases and J lost 4 bases. CDR3 loop: CASSYSTSGYNEQFF. In DNA form, the CDR3 reads TGTGCCAGCAGTTACTCTACTAGCGGATACAATGAGCAGTTCTTC.

This clonotype was seen repeatedly, ten times or more. V is TRBV4-1 and J is TRBJ1-2, with D tentatively TRBD1 (5 bases). Germline CDR1 reads MGHRA; CDR2 reads YSYEKL. CDR3 length: 15 amino acids. Trimming stripped 0 bases from V and 10 bases from J, with 18 bases between. CDR3 nucleotide sequence: TGCGCCAGCAGCCAAGACCCCTCCGGGGGACTACACTACACCTTC. Protein product: CASSQDPSGGLHYTF.